This TCR beta chain was profiled in a study of blood T cells in healthy people across ages. General observations from the study: PBMCs that were unsorted prevented a conclusive naive versus antigen-experienced comparison. Both naive CD4+ cell counts and diversity were greater in long-lived donors than in aged donors.

The CDR3 totals 16 residues. The germline gives CDR1 LGHDT, CDR2 YNNKEL (reference sequence). The use of a sample-barcoded 5' primer and a J-beta primer mix characterized a second PCR of about 7 to 12 cycles. TCRdb itself ran the 5' RACE reads through MiXCR, one entry per CDR3 protein. The sample lists roughly 1.7 million distinct CDR3 sequences, 30% to 35% occurring once. The sample holds a few counts of this clonotype. No antigen is known for it. Its ends do not fully match the called genes, so a read error is possible. Caucasian, healthy and from Russia, the donors were aged between about 6 and 90. What was sequenced was blood. The sequence came from a woman aged 25 to 39 in good health. The rearrangement uses TRBV3-1 and TRBJ2-1, with D perhaps assigned TRBD1 or TRBD2 (6 bases each). CDR3 DNA sequence: TGTGCCAGCACCCAAACCGGGGGCCGCTCCTACAATGAGCAGTTCTTC. Its protein is CASTQTGGRSYNEQFF.